The 29 T cell receptor beta chains below all came from one sample that was sequenced in a study of CD8 T cells in Susac syndrome. Random hexamers primed reverse transcription of about 0.5 to 1 ug RNA. TCRdb processed the immunoSEQ multiplex PCR reads anew with MiXCR; each CDR3 protein has one entry. The sample includes about 400,000 distinct CDR3 sequences, roughly 85% of them seen just once. The sample comprised CD8+ T cells from PBMCs. The receptors here all came from a human donor with multiple sclerosis.

This chain uses TRBV11-3 with TRBJ1-2; 9 bases align to TRBD1. Germline V lookup: CDR1 SGHNT, CDR2 YENEEA. The CDR3 runs 15 residues. The ends lost 1 base at V and 4 bases at J; junction bases unmatched: 4. The CDR3 sequence: CASSLAGQGTYGYTF. CDR3 coding DNA: TGTGCCAGCAGCTTAGCAGGACAGGGGACCTATGGCTACACCTTC. Full variable domain (rest looked up from reference TRBV11-3 and TRBJ1-2): EAGVVQSPRYKIIEKKQPVAFWCNPISGHNTLYWYLQNLGQGPELLIRYENEEAVDDSQLPKDRFSAERLKGVDSTLKIQPAELGDSAVYLCASSLAGQGTYGYTFGSGTRLTVV.

This clonotype was recorded once. The CDR3 spells CASSQAGVTDTQYF. The CDR3 DNA reads as TGTGCCAGCAGCCAAGCGGGAGTCACAGATACGCAGTATTTT. The chain uses TRBV4-2 and TRBJ2-3, with D perhaps matching TRBD2 (6 bases). This CDR3 has 14 residues. Trimming took off 1 base at V and 2 bases at J, with 7 bases between the two ends. The germline gives CDR1 LGHNA, CDR2 YNFKEQ.

J is TRBJ2-7 and V is TRBV7-9; D gene ambiguous. CDR1 is SEHNR, CDR2 FQNEAQ, per germline (reference sequence). The CDR3 consists of 14 residues. Trimming took off 0 bases at V and 3 bases at J, with 9 bases between the two ends. CDR3 nucleotides: TGTGCCAGCAGCTTAGCACTGCAGAGCTACGAGCAGTACTTC. Translating it yields CASSLALQSYEQYF.

The CDR3 is CASSEYSTETQYF. CDR3 coding DNA: TGTGCCAGCAGTGAATACAGCACAGAGACCCAGTACTTC. V usage is TRBV25-1 and J usage is TRBJ2-5; D is uncertain. Between the trimmed V and J ends, which lost 0 bases and 4 bases, there was a span of 6 bases. CDR3 length: 13 residues. CDR1 is MGHDK, CDR2 SYGVNS, per germline.

The chain uses TRBV29-1 and TRBJ2-3; 10 bases align to TRBD1. The CDR3 has 16 residues. Germline CDR1 reads SQVTM; CDR2 reads ANQGSEA. V lost 1 base and J lost 3; bases outside the gene matches: 7. CDR3 residues: CSVEGQGDRGTDTQYF. The CDR3 DNA is TGCAGCGTTGAAGGTCAGGGGGACAGGGGTACAGATACGCAGTATTTT.

This chain links TRBV7-8 with TRBJ2-4, with 8 bases matching TRBD2. The CDR3 is 16 residues long. V lost 2 bases to trimming and J lost 1 base; unmatched junction nucleotides: 4. Germline V lookup: CDR1 SGHVS, CDR2 FQNEAQ. This chain's CDR3 is CASSLFGGGAKNIQYF. The CDR3 nucleotides are TGTGCCAGCAGCTTATTCGGGGGGGGTGCCAAAAACATTCAGTACTTC.

V and J are TRBV30 and TRBJ1-1; perhaps TRBD1 as D (6 bases). The CDR3 spans 13 residues. Trimming stripped 1 base from V and 4 bases from J, with 10 bases between. The germline V gene encodes CDR1 GTSNPN and CDR2 SVGIG (reference sequence). CDR3 DNA sequence: TGTGCCTGGAGTGACAGGGAGAGCACTGAAGCTTTCTTT. Translation gives CAWSDRESTEAFF.

The CDR3 sequence is CASSPKGVPSNYGYTF. The CDR3 nucleotides read TGTGCCAGCAGTCCCAAGGGGGTCCCCTCTAACTATGGCTACACCTTC. The chain recombines TRBV6-1 with TRBJ1-2; tentative D call: TRBD1 (6 bases). CDR3 length: 16 amino acids. CDR1 and CDR2 from the germline V gene are MNHNS and SASEGT. V lost 5 bases and J 0 bases, leaving 16 bases between the germline ends.

This chain uses TRBV7-9 with TRBJ2-1; 13 nucleotides match TRBD2. The trim removed 6 bases at V and 9 bases at J, leaving 11 bases unmatched. Germline CDR1 SEHNR, CDR2 FQNEAQ (reference sequence). The CDR3 runs 16 residues. The CDR3 here is CASRPQLAGGNSEQFF. CDR3 DNA sequence: TGTGCCAGCAGACCTCAACTAGCGGGGGGGAATAGTGAGCAGTTCTTC.

The CDR3 spells CASSFIPQREAYEQYF. CDR3 in DNA: TGTGCCAGCAGCTTCATACCTCAGCGGGAGGCCTACGAGCAGTACTTC. The chain combines TRBV7-6 with TRBJ2-7, with 9 bases lining up with TRBD2. The junction had 8 bases not matched to a gene; V was cut back by 3 bases and J by 2 bases. Germline V gives CDR1 SGHVS, CDR2 FNYEAQ. This CDR3 spans 16 amino acids. The complete variable domain, with remaining parts taken from reference TRBV7-6 and TRBJ2-7, reads GAGVSQSPRYKVTKRGQDVALRCDPISGHVSLYWYRQALGQGPEFLTYFNYEAQQDKSGLPNDRFSAERPEGSISTLTIQRTEQRDSAMYRCASSFIPQREAYEQYFGPGTRLTVT.

This chain links TRBV5-1 with TRBJ2-7; D uncertain. Germline lookup yields CDR1 SGHRS and CDR2 YFSETQ. V lost 5 bases, J lost 4 bases, and 13 bases lay in between. The CDR3 is 13 amino acids. The CDR3 nucleotides are TGCGCCAGCAGGCCCGTCGGCAGTTACGAGCAGTACTTC. It encodes CASRPVGSYEQYF.

The chain uses TRBV29-1 and TRBJ1-1; a weak D match, TRBD1 (6 bases). From germline, CDR1 is SQVTM and CDR2 ANQGSEA. Trimming stripped 8 bases from V and 4 bases from J, with 17 bases between. This CDR3 comprises 13 residues. CDR3: CSYGGAWVTEAFF. The CDR3 nucleotides read TGCAGCTACGGGGGCGCATGGGTCACTGAAGCTTTCTTT.

The J gene is TRBJ2-1, the V gene TRBV2, with a tentative D call TRBD2 (5 bases). Trimming removed 5 bases from V and 4 bases from J, with 15 bases in between. This CDR3 is 15 amino acids long. CDR1 and CDR2 (germline): SNHLY, FYNNEI. The CDR3 region is CASSTLAGSYNEQFF. The CDR3 DNA follows: TGTGCCAGCAGTACCCTGGCGGGCTCTTACAATGAGCAGTTCTTC.

This clonotype was counted once. The rearrangement uses TRBV4-1 and TRBJ1-5; the match to TRBD1 covers 8 bases. The CDR3 sequence is 16 residues long. Germline CDR1 is MGHRA and CDR2 is YSYEKL. V trimming: 1 base; J trimming: 5 bases; junction bases outside the gene matches: 7. CDR3 in amino acids: CASSQAGQGRDQPQHF. The CDR3 nucleotides are TGCGCCAGCAGCCAAGCCGGACAGGGTAGGGATCAGCCCCAGCATTTT.

The chain is built from TRBV6-1 and TRBJ1-1; D ambiguous. This CDR3 has 11 amino acids. V dropped 7 bases and J dropped 12 bases, with 15 bases sitting between them. Germline V gene sequence: CDR1 MNHNS, CDR2 SASEGT. The chain's CDR3 is CASIKFSRTFF. The CDR3 nucleotides read TGTGCCAGCATCAAGTTCAGTAGAACTTTCTTT.

The V call is TRBV4-1, the J call TRBJ2-5; no clear D gene. The CDR3 is made up of 14 amino acids. V was cut by 3 bases and J by 2 bases, with 10 bases left in between. Germline V gene lookup returns CDR1 MGHRA and CDR2 YSYEKL. The CDR3 spells CASSHTIHQETQYF. The CDR3 DNA is TGCGCCAGCAGCCATACAATACATCAAGAGACCCAGTACTTC.

CDR3 loop: CASSPGTSGSETPYEQYF. The CDR3 nucleotides read TGTGCCAGCAGCCCCGGGACTAGCGGGAGTGAGACCCCCTACGAGCAGTACTTC. The gene calls are TRBV14 and TRBJ2-7, with 14 positions matching TRBD2. V was pared by 4 bases and J by 2 bases, with 10 bases of the junction left unmatched. Germline loops: CDR1 SGHDN, CDR2 FVKESK. There are 18 residues in the CDR3.

V gene TRBV12-3 or TRBV12-4 combines with J gene TRBJ2-2; TRBD2 aligns across 7 bases. V dropped 3 bases and J dropped 3; count of bases not matched to a gene: 7. This CDR3 has 16 amino acids. The chain's CDR3 is CASSFLASGYTGELFF. CDR3 nucleotide sequence: TGTGCCAGCAGTTTTTTGGCTAGCGGATACACCGGGGAGCTGTTTTTT.

This clonotype was counted once. J is TRBJ2-1 and V is TRBV9, with D possibly TRBD1 on 6 matching bases. Germline-derived CDR1 and CDR2 are SGDLS and YYNGEE. Trimming cost V 0 bases and J 8 bases, with 15 bases left between them. The CDR3 contains 15 residues. The CDR3 nucleotides are TGTGCCAGCAGCGTAGTACCAGGGGTTTCACATGAGCAGTTCTTC. Encoded protein: CASSVVPGVSHEQFF.

This chain links TRBV20-1 with TRBJ1-1, with TRBD1 identical over 10 bases. Germline-derived CDR1 and CDR2 are DFQATT and SNEGSKA (reference sequence). V gave up 5 bases and J gave up 2 bases; unmatched junction bases: 8. There are 15 residues in the CDR3. The CDR3 DNA sequence: TGCAGTGCTGCTGGGACAGGGGCTATTAACACTGAAGCTTTCTTT. Protein sequence: CSAAGTGAINTEAFF.

A note on this clonotype: The junction departs from the called germline gene at one end, perhaps through a read error. The V and J genes are TRBV6-5 and TRBJ1-6, with unresolved D. Germline assignment: CDR1 MNHEY and CDR2 SVGAGI. CDR3 length: 13 residues. CDR3 nucleotides: TGTGTCAGCAGTTACAGAAATAATTCACCCCTCCACTTT. Amino acid sequence: CVSSYRNNSPLHF.

The rearrangement uses TRBV29-1 and TRBJ2-1; D possibly corresponds to TRBD1 (6 bases). The CDR3 runs to 13 residues. Trimming stripped 0 bases from V and 8 bases from J, with 11 bases between. Per germline, CDR1 SQVTM and CDR2 ANQGSEA. The CDR3 nucleotides are TGCAGCGTTGAAGAACAGGGTTGGGATGAGCAGTTCTTC. This translates into CSVEEQGWDEQFF.

The chain couples TRBV10-2 to TRBJ2-7; no clear D. The CDR3 extends over 15 amino acids. From germline, CDR1 is WSHSY and CDR2 SAAADI. V gave up 6 bases and J gave up 7 bases, with 22 bases separating them. The CDR3 sequence is CASRQRVSSWVEQYF. The CDR3 nucleotides read TGCGCCAGCAGGCAACGAGTCAGCTCGTGGGTGGAGCAGTACTTC.

The chain recombines TRBV6-2 or TRBV6-3 with TRBJ2-5, with a weak D call TRBD1 (6 bases). Germline loops: CDR1 MNHEY, CDR2 SVGEGT. V lost 5 bases and J 2 bases, leaving 18 bases between the germline ends. This CDR3 is built from 16 residues. Here the CDR3 DNA reads TGTGCCAGCAGTATCGGAACGACAGGCTGGCAAGAGACCCAGTACTTC. Protein sequence: CASSIGTTGWQETQYF.

The rearrangement uses TRBV2 and TRBJ2-7; TRBD1 matches at 9 bases. From germline, CDR1 is SNHLY and CDR2 FYNNEI. The CDR3 runs to 16 residues. Trimming took 3 bases from V and 6 from J; bases not matched to a gene: 12. The CDR3 is CASSEGQGLKSGEQYF. The CDR3 bases are TGTGCCAGCAGTGAGGGACAGGGACTTAAATCGGGCGAGCAGTACTTC.

The chain links TRBV29-1 to TRBJ2-1, with 11 bases matching TRBD2. Germline values: CDR1 SQVTM, CDR2 ANQGSEA. The V segment lost 4 bases and the J segment 6 bases; nucleotides outside the gene matches: 2. This CDR3 has 13 residues. The CDR3 loop is CSVGLAGSNEQFF. Here the CDR3 DNA reads TGCAGCGTTGGACTAGCGGGATCCAATGAGCAGTTCTTC.

The chain has TRBV28 and TRBJ2-3; 8 bases are shared with TRBD1. With 3 bases clipped from V and 3 bases from J, the junction kept 11 bases outside the gene matches. The CDR3 loop spans 17 amino acids. Germline-derived CDR1 and CDR2 are MDHEN and SYDVKM. The CDR3 coding sequence is TGTGCCAGCAGTTTGGCCAGGGGGCGCGGAGGGACAGATACGCAGTATTTT. It is translated as CASSLARGRGGTDTQYF.

The V and J genes are TRBV4-1 and TRBJ1-1; 9 bases map to TRBD1. The CDR3 is 18 amino acids. J lost 5 bases, V lost 0 bases, and 13 bases had no gene match. Germline V gives CDR1 MGHRA, CDR2 YSYEKL. CDR3 DNA: TGCGCCAGCAGCCAAGATCAAGTCTTTGGGACAGGGTTTACTGAAGCTTTCTTT. Protein: CASSQDQVFGTGFTEAFF.

V usage is TRBV27 and J usage is TRBJ1-5, with a tentative D call TRBD1 (5 bases). V was pared by 4 bases and J by 3 bases, with 10 bases between. The CDR3 consists of 14 residues. The germline V gene has CDR1 MNHEY and CDR2 SMNVEV (reference sequence). In nucleotides, the CDR3 is TGTGCCAGCAGTTCTCAGGGATTCAATCAGCCCCAGCATTTT. Amino acid sequence: CASSSQGFNQPQHF.